One T cell receptor beta chain is described in this entry. What it binds is unknown. Since no conserved phenylalanine or tryptophan closes the CDR3, a read error is the likely cause. The template was RNA from unsorted bulk tissue. This record belongs to a study of tumor and adjacent non-tumor tissue in lung cancer. Across the whole study: The cohort had under 15 adenocarcinoma, a couple of squamous cell and 1 small cell patients. Study-level points and caveats: Higher tumor TCR diversity was associated with shorter survival.

TCRbeta libraries were built with three rounds of nested PCR, modified from ARM-PCR. TCRdb called the multiplex PCR reads again in MiXCR, with one record for every CDR3 protein. Of 70,000 to 90,000 distinct CDR3 sequences listed, around 85% are singletons. Germline V gene lookup returns CDR1 DFQATT and CDR2 SNEGSKA (reference sequence). This CDR3 contains 13 residues. This receptor was identified in a woman in her 50s with non-small cell lung cancer. This chain connects TRBV20-1 to TRBJ1-1; D call uncertain. Material: lung tumor tissue. For the CDR3, the DNA is TGCAGTGATAGCAACAACCTGAACACTGAGGCTTTCTTA. Amino acid sequence: CSDSNNLNTEAFL.